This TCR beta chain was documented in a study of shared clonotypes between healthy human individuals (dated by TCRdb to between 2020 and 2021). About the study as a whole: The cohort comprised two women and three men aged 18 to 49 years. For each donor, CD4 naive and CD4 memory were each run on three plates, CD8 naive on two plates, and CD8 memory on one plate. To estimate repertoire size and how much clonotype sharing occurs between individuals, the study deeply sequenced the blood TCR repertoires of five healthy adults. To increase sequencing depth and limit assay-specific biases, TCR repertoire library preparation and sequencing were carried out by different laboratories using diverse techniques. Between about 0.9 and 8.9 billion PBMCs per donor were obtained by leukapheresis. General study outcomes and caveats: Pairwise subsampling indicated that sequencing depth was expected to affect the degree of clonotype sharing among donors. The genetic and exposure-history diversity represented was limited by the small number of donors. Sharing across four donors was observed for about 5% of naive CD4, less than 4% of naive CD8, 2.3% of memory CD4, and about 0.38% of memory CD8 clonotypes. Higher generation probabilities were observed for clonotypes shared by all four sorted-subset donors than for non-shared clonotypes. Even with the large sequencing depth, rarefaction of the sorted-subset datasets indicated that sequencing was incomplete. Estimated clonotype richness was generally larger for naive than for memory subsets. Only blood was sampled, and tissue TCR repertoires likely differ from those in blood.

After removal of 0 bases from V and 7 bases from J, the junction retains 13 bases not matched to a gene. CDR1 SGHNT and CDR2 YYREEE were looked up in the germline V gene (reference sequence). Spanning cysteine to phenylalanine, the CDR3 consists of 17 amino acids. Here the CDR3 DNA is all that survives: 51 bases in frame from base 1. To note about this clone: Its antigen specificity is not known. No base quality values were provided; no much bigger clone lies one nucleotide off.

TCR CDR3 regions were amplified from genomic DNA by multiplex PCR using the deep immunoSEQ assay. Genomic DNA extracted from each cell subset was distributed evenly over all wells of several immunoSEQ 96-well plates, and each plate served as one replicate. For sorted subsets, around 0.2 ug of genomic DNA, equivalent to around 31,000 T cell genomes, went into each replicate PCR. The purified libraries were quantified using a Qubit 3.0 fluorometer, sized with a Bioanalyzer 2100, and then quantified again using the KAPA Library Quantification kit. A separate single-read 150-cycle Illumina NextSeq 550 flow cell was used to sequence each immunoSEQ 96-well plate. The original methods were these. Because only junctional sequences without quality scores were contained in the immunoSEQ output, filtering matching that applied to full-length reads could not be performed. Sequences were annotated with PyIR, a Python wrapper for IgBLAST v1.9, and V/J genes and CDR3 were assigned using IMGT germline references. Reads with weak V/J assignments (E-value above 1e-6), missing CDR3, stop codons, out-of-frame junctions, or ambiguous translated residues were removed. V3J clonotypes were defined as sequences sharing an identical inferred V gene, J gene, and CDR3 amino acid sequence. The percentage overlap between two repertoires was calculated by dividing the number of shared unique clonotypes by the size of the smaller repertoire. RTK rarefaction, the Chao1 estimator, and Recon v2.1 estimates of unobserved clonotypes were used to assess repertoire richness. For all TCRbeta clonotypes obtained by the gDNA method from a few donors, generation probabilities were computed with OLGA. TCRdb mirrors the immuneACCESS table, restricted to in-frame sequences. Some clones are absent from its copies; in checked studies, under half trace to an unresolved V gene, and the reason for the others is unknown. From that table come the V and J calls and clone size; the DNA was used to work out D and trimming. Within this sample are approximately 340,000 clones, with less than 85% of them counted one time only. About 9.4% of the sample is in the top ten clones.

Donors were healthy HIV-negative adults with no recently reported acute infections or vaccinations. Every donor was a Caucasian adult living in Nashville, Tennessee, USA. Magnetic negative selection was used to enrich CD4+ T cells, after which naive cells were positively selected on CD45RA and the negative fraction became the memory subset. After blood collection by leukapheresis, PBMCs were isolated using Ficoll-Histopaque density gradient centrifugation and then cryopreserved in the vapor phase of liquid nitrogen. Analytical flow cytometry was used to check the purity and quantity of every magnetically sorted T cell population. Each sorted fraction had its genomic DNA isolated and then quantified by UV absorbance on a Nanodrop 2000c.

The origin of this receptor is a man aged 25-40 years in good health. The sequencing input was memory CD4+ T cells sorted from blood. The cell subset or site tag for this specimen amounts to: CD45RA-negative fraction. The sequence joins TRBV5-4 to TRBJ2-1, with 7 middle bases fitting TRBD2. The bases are TGTGCCAGCAGCTTGGAGCTAGCGGCCGCCGGGGGGAATGAGCAGTTCTTC. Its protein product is CASSLELAAAGGNEQFF.